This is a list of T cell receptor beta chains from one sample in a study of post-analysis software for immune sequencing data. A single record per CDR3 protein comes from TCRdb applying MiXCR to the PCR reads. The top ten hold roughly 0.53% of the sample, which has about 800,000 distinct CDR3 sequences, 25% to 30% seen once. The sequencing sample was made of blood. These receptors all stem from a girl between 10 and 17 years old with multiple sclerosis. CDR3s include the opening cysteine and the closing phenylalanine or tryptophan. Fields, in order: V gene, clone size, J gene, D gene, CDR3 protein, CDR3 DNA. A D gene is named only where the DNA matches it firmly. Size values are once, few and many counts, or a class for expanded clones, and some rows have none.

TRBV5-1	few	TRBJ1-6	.	CASSVGNNSPLHF	TGCGCCAGCAGCGTTGGGAATAATTCACCCCTCCACTTT
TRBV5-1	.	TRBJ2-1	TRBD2	CASSLPSLAGHNEQFF	TGCGCCAGCAGCTTGCCCAGTCTAGCGGGTCACAATGAGCAGTTCTTC
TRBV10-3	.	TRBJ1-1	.	CAISETGFGAFF	TGTGCCATCAGTGAGACAGGGTTTGGCGCTTTCTTT
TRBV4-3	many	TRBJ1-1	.	CASSQDLNTEAFF	TGTGCCAGCAGCCAAGATCTGAACACTGAAGCTTTCTTT
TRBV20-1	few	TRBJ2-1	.	CSAREGGTGGFYNEQFF	TGCAGTGCTAGAGAGGGGGGAACTGGGGGGTTCTACAATGAGCAGTTCTTC
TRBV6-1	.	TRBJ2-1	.	CASSEPAYNEQFF	TGTGCCAGCAGTGAGCCCGCCTACAATGAGCAGTTCTTC
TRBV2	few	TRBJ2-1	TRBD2	CASSETSGLNYNEQFF	TGTGCCAGCAGTGAGACTAGCGGGTTGAATTACAATGAGCAGTTCTTC
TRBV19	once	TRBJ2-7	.	CASSMRSGWGYEQYF	TGTGCCAGTAGTATGAGGAGCGGCTGGGGCTACGAGCAGTACTTC
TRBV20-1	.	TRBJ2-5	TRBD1	CSARRTGNSYKQYF	TGCAGTGCTAGGCGGACAGGGAACTCCTACAAGCAGTACTTC
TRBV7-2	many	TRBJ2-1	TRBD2	CASSLVAGGSSYNEQFF	TGTGCCAGCAGCTTAGTTGCGGGGGGGTCATCCTACAATGAGCAGTTCTTC
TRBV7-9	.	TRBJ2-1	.	CASERAIQWFF	TGTGCCAGCGAGAGGGCTATCCAGTGGTTCTTC
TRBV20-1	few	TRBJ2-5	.	CSASTPTEGNREQYF	TGCAGTGCTAGTACCCCAACCGAGGGTAATCGGGAGCAGTACTTC
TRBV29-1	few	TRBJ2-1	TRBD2	CSVEWVRGSDEQFF	TGCAGCGTTGAATGGGTGCGGGGGAGTGATGAGCAGTTCTTC
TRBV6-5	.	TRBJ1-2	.	CASSALHGTGYGYTF	TGTGCCAGCAGCGCCCTACATGGAACGGGCTATGGCTACACCTTC
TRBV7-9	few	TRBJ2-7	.	CASSLVSVEGQYF	TGTGCCAGCAGCTTAGTTTCTGTTGAGGGGCAGTACTTC
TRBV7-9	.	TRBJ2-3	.	CASSSRHPIGGDTQYF	TGTGCCAGCAGCTCCCGACACCCAATCGGTGGAGATACGCAGTATTTT
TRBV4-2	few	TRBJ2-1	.	CASSPPGGAMAQFF	TGTGCCAGCAGCCCTCCTGGGGGGGCAATGGCTCAGTTCTTC
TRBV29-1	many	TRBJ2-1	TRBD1	CSADRGRSFEQFF	TGCAGCGCCGACAGGGGTCGAAGTTTCGAGCAGTTCTTC
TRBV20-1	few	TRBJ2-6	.	CSASKGAGANVLTF	TGCAGTGCTTCTAAGGGGGCTGGGGCCAACGTCCTGACTTTC
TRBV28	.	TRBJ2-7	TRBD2	CASSGTRAYEQYF	TGTGCCAGCAGCGGGACTAGGGCCTACGAGCAGTACTTC
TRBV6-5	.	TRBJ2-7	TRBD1	CASNLAGTENAYEQYF	TGTGCCAGCAACTTGGCCGGGACAGAGAACGCCTATGAGCAGTACTTC
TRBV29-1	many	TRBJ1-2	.	CSVENPSHYGYTF	TGCAGCGTTGAGAATCCAAGCCACTATGGCTACACCTTC
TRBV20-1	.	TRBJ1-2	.	CSAPPPGVHYGYTF	TGCAGTGCTCCGCCTCCGGGAGTCCACTATGGCTACACCTTC
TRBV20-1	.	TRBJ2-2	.	CSASRLMNTGELFF	TGCAGTGCTAGTAGGCTGATGAACACCGGGGAGCTGTTTTTT
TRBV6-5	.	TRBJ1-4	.	CASRMKWATNEKLFF	TGTGCCAGCAGGATGAAATGGGCAACTAATGAAAAACTGTTTTTT
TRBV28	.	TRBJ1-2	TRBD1	CATALQGVYGYTF	TGTGCCACAGCGTTACAGGGGGTCTATGGCTACACCTTC
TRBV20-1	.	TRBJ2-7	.	CSARSEGHPGYEQYF	TGCAGTGCTAGAAGCGAGGGACACCCTGGCTACGAGCAGTACTTC
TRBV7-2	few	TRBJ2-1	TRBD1	CASSLDRASDEQFF	TGTGCCAGCAGCTTGGACAGGGCCTCCGATGAGCAGTTCTTC
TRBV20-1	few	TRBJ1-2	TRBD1	CSATPSGTGNYGYTF	TGCAGTGCCACACCGTCCGGGACAGGGAACTATGGCTACACCTTC
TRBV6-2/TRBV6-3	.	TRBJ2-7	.	CATYSYAAGLYEQYF	TGTGCCACCTACAGTTACGCGGCAGGGCTATACGAGCAGTACTTC
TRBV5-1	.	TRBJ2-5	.	CASSLVASSYTQYF	TGCGCCAGCAGCTTAGTGGCCAGCAGCTATACCCAGTACTTC
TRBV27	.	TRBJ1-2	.	CASSSRQDGYTF	TGTGCCAGCAGTTCCCGCCAGGATGGCTACACCTTC
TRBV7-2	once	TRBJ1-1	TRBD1	CASSSQGGGNTEAFF	TGTGCCAGCAGCTCCCAGGGGGGTGGGAACACTGAAGCTTTCTTT
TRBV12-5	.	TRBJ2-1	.	CASGRGFPSYNEQFF	TGTGCTAGTGGTCGGGGGTTCCCATCCTACAATGAGCAGTTCTTC
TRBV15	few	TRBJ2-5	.	CATSALQGGLGWEQYF	TGTGCCACCAGCGCCCTCCAGGGCGGCCTAGGATGGGAGCAGTACTTC
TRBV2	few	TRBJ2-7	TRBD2	CASSVRQRDISEQYF	TGTGCCAGCAGTGTGCGGCAGCGGGATATTAGCGAGCAGTACTTC
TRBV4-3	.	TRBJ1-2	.	CASSQDIGHTGYTF	TGCGCCAGCAGCCAAGATATAGGACATACGGGCTACACCTTC
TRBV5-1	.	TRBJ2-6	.	CASSLGPRSSGANVLTF	TGCGCCAGCAGCTTGGGCCCCCGAAGCTCTGGGGCCAACGTCCTGACTTTC
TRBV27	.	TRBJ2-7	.	CASSPERGPYEQYF	TGTGCCAGCAGCCCGGAACGGGGCCCCTACGAGCAGTACTTC
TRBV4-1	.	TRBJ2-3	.	CASSQEQGGSADTQYF	TGCGCCAGCAGCCAAGAACAGGGCGGTAGCGCAGATACGCAGTATTTT
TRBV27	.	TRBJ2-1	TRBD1	CASSSTGTGMYNEQFF	TGTGCCAGCAGTTCCACCGGGACAGGGATGTACAATGAGCAGTTCTTC
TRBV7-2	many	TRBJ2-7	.	CASSLQRDEQYF	TGTGCCAGCAGCTTACAGCGGGACGAGCAGTACTTC
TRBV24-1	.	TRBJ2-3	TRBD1	CATSDLGQGSTDTQYF	TGTGCCACCAGTGACCTGGGACAGGGGTCCACAGATACGCAGTATTTT
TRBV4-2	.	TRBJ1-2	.	CASSQGGRASNGYTF	TGTGCCAGCAGCCAAGGTGGCCGGGCTTCGAATGGCTACACCTTC
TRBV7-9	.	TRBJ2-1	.	CASSPRGPGRTEQFF	TGTGCCAGCAGCCCCCGTGGGCCGGGCCGCACTGAGCAGTTCTTC
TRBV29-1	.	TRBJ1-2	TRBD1	CSVEDGGTAKDYGYTF	TGCAGCGTTGAAGATGGCGGGACAGCTAAAGACTATGGCTACACCTTC
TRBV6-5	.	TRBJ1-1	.	CASRRNMNTEAFF	TGTGCCAGCCGAAGGAACATGAACACTGAAGCTTTCTTT